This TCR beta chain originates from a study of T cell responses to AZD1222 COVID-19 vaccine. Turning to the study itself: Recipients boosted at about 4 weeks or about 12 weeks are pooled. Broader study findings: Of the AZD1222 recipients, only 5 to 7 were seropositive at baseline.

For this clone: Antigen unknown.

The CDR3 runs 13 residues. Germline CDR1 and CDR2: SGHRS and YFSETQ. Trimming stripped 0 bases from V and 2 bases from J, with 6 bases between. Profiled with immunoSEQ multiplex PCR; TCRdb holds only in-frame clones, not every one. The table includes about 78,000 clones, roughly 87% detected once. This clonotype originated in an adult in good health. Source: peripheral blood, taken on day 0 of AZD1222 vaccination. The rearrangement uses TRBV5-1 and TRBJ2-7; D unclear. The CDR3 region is CASSLGGPYEQYF. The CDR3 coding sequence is TGCGCCAGCAGCTTGGGCGGTCCCTACGAGCAGTACTTC.